This T cell receptor (beta chain) was documented in a study of breast tumors, draining lymph nodes, adjacent tissues. Study-wide results and caveats: The data were judged consistent with most tumor T cells coming from lymph node and expanding in tumor. Tumor and nontumor repertoires were significantly more similar in luminal-like than in basal-like breast cancer. Tumor repertoires ranked between lymph nodes and nontumor tissue in diversity, with V and J gene preferences. Data only fit, rather than demonstrated, lymph node origin of most tumor T cells.

Germline CDR1 and CDR2: SQVTM and ANQGSEA. CDR3 length equals 13 residues. The lymph nodes were axillary draining lymph nodes from breast cancer patients. Remarks on this clonotype: Its antigen is still unknown. At one end the junction does not follow the germline gene, possibly because of a read error.

In TCRdb, the multiplex PCR reads were re-called with MiXCR into one record per CDR3 protein. The sample holds over 70,000 distinct CDR3 sequences, around 29% seen once. What was sequenced was axillary lymph node tissue. This receptor was obtained from a female donor with breast cancer. Some clones in this sample may be carry-over from other donors' samples. The V and J genes are TRBV29-1 and TRBJ2-7; D gene unclear. Here the CDR3 DNA reads TGCAGCGTTGCGCAGCCGAACTTCTACGGGCAGTACTTC. Protein sequence: CSVAQPNFYGQYF.